This T cell receptor beta chain was profiled in a study of technical replicates of blood from a handful of donors. Trimming removed 1 base from V and 4 bases from J, with 11 bases in between. This CDR3 comprises 14 residues. The germline CDR1 and CDR2 sequences are MGHRA and YSYEKL. Repertoires were generated with immunoSEQ multiplex PCR, while TCRdb's copy carries only in-frame clones and drops some. The table has 80,000 to 85,000 clones, approximately 89% seen once. Sequencing was performed on T cells isolated from PBMCs. The rearrangement joins TRBV4-1 to TRBJ2-7; tentative D call: TRBD1 (6 bases). This receptor was identified in a human donor in good health. The CDR3 coding sequence is TGCGCCAGCAGCCAAGTGGCAGGGGTATACGAGCAGTACTTC. As protein: CASSQVAGVYEQYF.